This T cell receptor (beta chain) was documented in a study of T cells in Graves' hyperthyroidism and ophthalmopathy. Authors of the study amplified TCR beta CDR3 regions from RNA transcripts. A first-round RT-PCR of the TCR CDR3 used the HTBI primer set. A single record per CDR3 protein comes from TCRdb applying MiXCR to the multiplex PCR reads. The table has 150,000 or so distinct CDR3 sequences, around 21% seen once; the top ten hold more than 65%. Ten or more counts support this clonotype. Germline values: CDR1 SGHRS, CDR2 YFSETQ. V was clipped by 0 bases and J by 0 bases, with 8 bases between them. The CDR3 is 15 residues long. The study based diagnoses on clinical symptoms, serum thyroxine and TRAb, thyroid ultrasound and orbital computed tomography. Fresh peripheral blood, approximately 10 ml, yielded the PBMCs.

This sequence was found in a woman aged 50 to 65 with Graves' hyperthyroidism that later progressed to Graves' ophthalmopathy. The chain couples TRBV5-1 to TRBJ2-3, with unresolved D. The sequenced material came from blood. The CDR3 nucleotides are TGCGCCAGCAGCTTGGCCGGATATAGCACAGATACGCAGTATTTT. This translates into CASSLAGYSTDTQYF. The full variable domain, completed using reference TRBV5-1 and TRBJ2-3, is KAGVTQTPRYLIKTRGQQVTLSCSPISGHRSVSWYQQTPGQGLQFLFEYFSETQRNKGNFPGRFSGRQFSNSRSEMNVSTLELGDSALYLCASSLAGYSTDTQYFGPGTRLTVL.